This T cell receptor beta chain emerged from a study of blood T cells in healthy people across ages. A sample-barcoded 5' primer and a J-beta primer mix were used in a second PCR of roughly 7 to 11 cycles. Each CDR3 protein gets one entry after TCRdb re-called the 5' RACE reads with MiXCR. The sample lists roughly 730,000 distinct CDR3 sequences; around three fifths were seen once. Study-level results: Since the PBMCs were unsorted, naive and antigen-experienced cells could not be conclusively compared.

Comments on this clonotype: Its antigen is still unknown.

Sequenced material: blood. This TCR was recovered from a man aged 35-49 years in good health.

CDR3 DNA sequence: TGTGCCAGCAGCTCCCCAGCGGGACGAATTAATGAGCAGTACTTC. Its protein is CASSSPAGRINEQYF. The rearrangement links TRBV27 to TRBJ2-5, with 7 bases matching TRBD2. The V segment lost 6 bases and the J segment 11 bases; nucleotides outside the gene matches: 18. In germline, CDR1 is MNHEY, CDR2 SMNVEV (reference sequence). The CDR3 consists of 15 residues.